This paragraph covers one TCR beta chain sequence. Its antigen is unknown. The data belong to a study of cytomegalovirus exposure and HLA in healthy donors. This CDR3 is 13 amino acids long. The germline V gene has CDR1 SGDLS and CDR2 YYNGEE. With V trimmed by 7 bases and J by 5 bases, 0 bases remained unmatched. General observations from the study: With later analysis, a missense DCLRE1C variant became linked to TCR beta V- and J-gene trimming. Because they were indistinguishable, some V segments, including TRBV6-2 and TRBV6-3, were excluded.

PCR involved 60 Vbeta and 13 Jbeta primers. Libraries were prepared by immunoSEQ multiplex PCR; TCRdb keeps only in-frame clonotypes and omits some of them. The data show 150,000 to 200,000 clones, 65% to 80% seen once. The source is a man aged 18 to 30 in good health and CMV-seropositive. The chain is built from TRBV9 and TRBJ2-2; 12 bases agree with TRBD2. Sequencing was performed on PBMCs. The CDR3 DNA follows: TGTGCCAGCGGGACTAGCGGGACCGGGGAGCTGTTTTTT. Amino acid sequence: CASGTSGTGELFF.